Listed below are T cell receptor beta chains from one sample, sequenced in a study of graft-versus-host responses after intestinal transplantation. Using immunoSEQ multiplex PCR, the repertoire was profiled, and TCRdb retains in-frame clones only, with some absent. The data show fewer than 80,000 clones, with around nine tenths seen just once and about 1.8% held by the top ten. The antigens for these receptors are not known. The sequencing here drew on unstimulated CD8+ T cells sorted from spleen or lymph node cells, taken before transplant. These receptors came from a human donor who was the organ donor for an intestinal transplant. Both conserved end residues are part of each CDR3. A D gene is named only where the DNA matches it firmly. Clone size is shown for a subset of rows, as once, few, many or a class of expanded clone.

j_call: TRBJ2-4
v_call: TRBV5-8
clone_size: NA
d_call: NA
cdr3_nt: TGTGCCAGCAGCTTGAGGAGGGAGTGGTACTTC
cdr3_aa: CASSLRREWYF

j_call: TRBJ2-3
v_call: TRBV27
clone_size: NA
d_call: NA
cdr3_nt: TGTGCCAGCTCAGAGGACTACCAGGGCACAGATACGCAGTATTTT
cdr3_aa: CASSEDYQGTDTQYF

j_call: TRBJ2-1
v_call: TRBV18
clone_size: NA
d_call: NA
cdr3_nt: TGTGCCAGCTCACCAACTAGCCCTTTAAGGATCTTC
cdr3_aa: CASSPTSPLRIF

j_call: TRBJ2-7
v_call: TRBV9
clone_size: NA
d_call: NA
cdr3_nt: TGTGCCAGCAGCCCAGTAGGGGACGAGCAGTACTTC
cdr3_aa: CASSPVGDEQYF

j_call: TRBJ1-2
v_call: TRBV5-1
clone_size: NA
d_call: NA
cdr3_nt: TGCGCCAGCAGCTTGGGGGCTACTTATGGCTACACCTTC
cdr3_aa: CASSLGATYGYTF

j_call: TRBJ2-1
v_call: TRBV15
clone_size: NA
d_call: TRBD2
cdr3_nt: TGTGCCACGTCTAGCGGGAGAAGTTACAATGAGCAGTTCTTC
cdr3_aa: CATSSGRSYNEQFF

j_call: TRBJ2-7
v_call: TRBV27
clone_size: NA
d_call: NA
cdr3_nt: TGTGCCAGCACTGAGACACCTACCTCCTACGAGCAGTACTTC
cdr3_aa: CASTETPTSYEQYF

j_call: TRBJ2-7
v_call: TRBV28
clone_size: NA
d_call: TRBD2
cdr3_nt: TGTGCCAGCAGTTTCCCTTCGCTCAGCGGGGCCTACGAGCAGTACTTC
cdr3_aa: CASSFPSLSGAYEQYF

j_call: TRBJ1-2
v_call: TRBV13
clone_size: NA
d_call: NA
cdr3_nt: TGTGCCAGCAGCTCCAGACAGGCGCTCAGGGACTATGGCTACACCTTC
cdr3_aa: CASSSRQALRDYGYTF

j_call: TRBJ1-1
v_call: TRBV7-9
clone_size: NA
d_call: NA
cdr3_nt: TGTGCCAGCAGCCACAAGGCGGGGGCGATGAACACTGAAGCTTTCTTT
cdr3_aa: CASSHKAGAMNTEAFF

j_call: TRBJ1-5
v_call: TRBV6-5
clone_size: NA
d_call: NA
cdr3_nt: TGTGCCAGCAGTTCTACAGGATATCAGCCCCAGCATTTT
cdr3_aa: CASSSTGYQPQHF

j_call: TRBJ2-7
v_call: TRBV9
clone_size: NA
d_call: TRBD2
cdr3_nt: TGTGCCAGCAGCGTAGCAGATACGCCTAGCGGAGCTTACGAGCAGTACTTC
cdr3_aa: CASSVADTPSGAYEQYF

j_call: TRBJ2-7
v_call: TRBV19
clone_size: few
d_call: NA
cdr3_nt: TGTGCCAGTAGTATAGAGGGAGAGGGCTACGAGCAGTACTTC
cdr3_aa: CASSIEGEGYEQYF

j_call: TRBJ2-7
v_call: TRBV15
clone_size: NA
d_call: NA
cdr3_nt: TGTGCCACCAGCCAGGACTGGGACTCCTACGAGCAGTACTTC
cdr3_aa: CATSQDWDSYEQYF

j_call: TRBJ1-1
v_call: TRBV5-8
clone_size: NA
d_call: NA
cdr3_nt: TGCGCCAGCAGTTTGGAGCTAGTAGGCACTGAAGCTTTCTTT
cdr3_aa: CASSLELVGTEAFF

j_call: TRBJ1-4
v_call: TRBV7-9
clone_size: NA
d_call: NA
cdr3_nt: TGTGCCAGCAGCCCTCCGGGACTGGCTCAGTCCCCGCGATTT
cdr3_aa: CASSPPGLAQSPRF

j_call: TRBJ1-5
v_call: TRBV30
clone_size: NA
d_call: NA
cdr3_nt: TGTGCCTGGGGACTTCATCAGCCCCAGCATTTT
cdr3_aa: CAWGLHQPQHF

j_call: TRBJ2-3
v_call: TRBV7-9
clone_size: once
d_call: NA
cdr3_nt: TGTGCCAGCAGCCTACCCTTGTCAGGGGTTACGCAGTATTTT
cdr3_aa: CASSLPLSGVTQYF

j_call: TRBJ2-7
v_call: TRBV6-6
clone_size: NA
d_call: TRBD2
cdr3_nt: TGTGCCAGCCGCGCGGGACTAGTAATCGACGAGCAGTACTTC
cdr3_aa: CASRAGLVIDEQYF

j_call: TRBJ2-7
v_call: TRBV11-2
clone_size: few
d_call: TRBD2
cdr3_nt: TGTGCCAGCAGCTCCGGACTAGCGGGGGCCGCCTACGAGCAGTACTTC
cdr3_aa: CASSSGLAGAAYEQYF

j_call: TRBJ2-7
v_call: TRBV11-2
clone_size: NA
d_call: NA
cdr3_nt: TGTGCCAGCAGCTTAGATCCCAGGGGTACCTACGAGCAGTACTTC
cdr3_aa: CASSLDPRGTYEQYF

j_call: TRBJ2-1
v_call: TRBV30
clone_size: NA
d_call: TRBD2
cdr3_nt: TGTGCCTGGAGCGGGTCGGGGGGGAATGAGCAGTTCTTC
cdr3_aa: CAWSGSGGNEQFF

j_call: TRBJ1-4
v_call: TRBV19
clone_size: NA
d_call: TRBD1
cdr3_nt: TGTGCCAGTGGCGATACAGGGGCGGATGAAAAACTGTTTTTT
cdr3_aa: CASGDTGADEKLFF

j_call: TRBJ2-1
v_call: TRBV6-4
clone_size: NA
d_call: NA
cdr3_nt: TGTGCCAGCAGTGAAGGGAGCCCCAATGAGCAGTTCTTC
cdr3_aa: CASSEGSPNEQFF

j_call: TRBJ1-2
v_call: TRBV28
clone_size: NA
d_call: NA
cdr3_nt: TGTGCCAGCACCCCGATAACAGGGTTAGCTGATGGCTACACCTTC
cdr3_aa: CASTPITGLADGYTF

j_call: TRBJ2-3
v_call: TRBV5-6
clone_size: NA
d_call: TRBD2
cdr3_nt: TGTGCCAGCAGCTTGGCCATGCAGACTAGCGGGAGGGCCTTTTATACGCAGTATTTT
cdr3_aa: CASSLAMQTSGRAFYTQYF

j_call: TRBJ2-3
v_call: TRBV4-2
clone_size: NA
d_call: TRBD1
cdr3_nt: TGTGCCAGCAGCCAAGTTTCCCAGGGGGCGCGGACAGATACGCAGTATTTT
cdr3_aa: CASSQVSQGARTDTQYF

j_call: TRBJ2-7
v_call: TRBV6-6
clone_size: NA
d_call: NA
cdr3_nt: TGTGCCAGCAGTTACGGGGGCGGAGAAGCCTACGAGCAGTACTTC
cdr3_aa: CASSYGGGEAYEQYF

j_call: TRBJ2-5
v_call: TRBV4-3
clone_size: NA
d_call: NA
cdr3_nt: TGCGCCAGCAGCCAAGATTACGGGGAAGAGACCCAGTACTTC
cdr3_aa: CASSQDYGEETQYF

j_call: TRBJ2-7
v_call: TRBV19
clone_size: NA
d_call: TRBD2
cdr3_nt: TGTGCCAGTAGTACTAGCGGGAGTTACGAGTACGAGCAGTACTTC
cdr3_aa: CASSTSGSYEYEQYF

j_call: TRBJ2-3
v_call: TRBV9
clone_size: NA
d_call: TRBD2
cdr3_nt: TGTGCCAGCAGCGTAGGACTAGCGGATACAGATACGCAGTATTTT
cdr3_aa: CASSVGLADTDTQYF

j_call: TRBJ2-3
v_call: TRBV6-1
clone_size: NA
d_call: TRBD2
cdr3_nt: TGTGCCAGTGATCTAGCGGGGTTCACAGATACGCAGTATTTT
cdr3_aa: CASDLAGFTDTQYF

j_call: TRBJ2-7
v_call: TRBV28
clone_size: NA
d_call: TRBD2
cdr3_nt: TGTGCCAGCAGTTCCGGGACTAGCGGGCCTTACGAGCAGTACTTC
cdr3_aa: CASSSGTSGPYEQYF

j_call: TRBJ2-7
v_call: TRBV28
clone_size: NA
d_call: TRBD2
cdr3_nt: TGTGCCAGCAGTCCTCTAGCGGGTGAAGGAGAGCAGTACTTC
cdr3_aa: CASSPLAGEGEQYF

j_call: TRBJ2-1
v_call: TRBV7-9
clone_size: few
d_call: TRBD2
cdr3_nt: TGTGCCAGCAGCTTAAGGAATGAACTAGCGATAAATGAGCAGTTCTTC
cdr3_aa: CASSLRNELAINEQFF

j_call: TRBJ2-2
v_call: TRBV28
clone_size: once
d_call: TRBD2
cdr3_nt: TGTGCCAGCAGGGGCGGGAGCTCTGGCACCGGGGAGCTGTTTTTT
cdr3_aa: CASRGGSSGTGELFF

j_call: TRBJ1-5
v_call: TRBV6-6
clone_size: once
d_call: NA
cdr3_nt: TGTGCCAGCAACCATCGGGGCAATCAGCCCCAGCATTTT
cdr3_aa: CASNHRGNQPQHF

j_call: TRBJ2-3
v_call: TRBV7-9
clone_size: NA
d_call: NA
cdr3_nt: TGTGCCAGCAGCCAGATTCCGTGGGGGCGCGATCCAGATACGCAGTATTTT
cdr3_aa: CASSQIPWGRDPDTQYF

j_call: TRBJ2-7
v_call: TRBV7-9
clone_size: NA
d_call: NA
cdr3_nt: TGTGCCAGCACTGATCAGGGTTCCCTTCGCTACGAGCAGTACTTC
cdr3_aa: CASTDQGSLRYEQYF

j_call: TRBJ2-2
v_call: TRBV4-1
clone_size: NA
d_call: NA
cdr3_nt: TGCGCCAGCAGCCACGAGGGACACAGACAGATCTCCGGGGAGCTGTTTTTT
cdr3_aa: CASSHEGHRQISGELFF

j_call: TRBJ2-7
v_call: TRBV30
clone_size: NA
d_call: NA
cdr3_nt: TGTGCCTGGAATTCCGTTAGCTCCTACGAGCAGTACTTC
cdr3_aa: CAWNSVSSYEQYF

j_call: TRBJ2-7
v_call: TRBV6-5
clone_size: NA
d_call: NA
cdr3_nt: TGTGCCAGCAGTTACGCTAGCTCCTACGAGCAGTACTTC
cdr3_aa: CASSYASSYEQYF

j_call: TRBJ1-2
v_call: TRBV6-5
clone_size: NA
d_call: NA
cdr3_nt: TGTGCCAGCACCCTCGCGGGCAGAAACTATGGCTACACCTTC
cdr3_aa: CASTLAGRNYGYTF

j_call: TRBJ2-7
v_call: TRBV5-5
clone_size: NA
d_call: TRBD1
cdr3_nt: TGTGCCAGCAGCATAACCGGGACAGGGGTGTCCTACGAGCAGTACTTC
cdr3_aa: CASSITGTGVSYEQYF

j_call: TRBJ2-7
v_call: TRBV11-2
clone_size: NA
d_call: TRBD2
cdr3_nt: TGTGCCAGCAGCTTAGGCGGGGGTGAGCAGTACTTC
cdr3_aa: CASSLGGGEQYF

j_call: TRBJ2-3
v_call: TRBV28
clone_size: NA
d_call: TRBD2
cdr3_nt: TGTGCCAGCAGTTTATGGTCCGTGAGCGGGGCTAGCCTAGAGGCAGATACGCAGTATTTT
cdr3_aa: CASSLWSVSGASLEADTQYF

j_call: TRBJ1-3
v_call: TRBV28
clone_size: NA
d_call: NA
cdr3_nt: TGTGCCAGCAGTTTATCCCCCTCTAATATAGACACCATATATTTT
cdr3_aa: CASSLSPSNIDTIYF

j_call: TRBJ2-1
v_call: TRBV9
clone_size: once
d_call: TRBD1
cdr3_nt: TGTGCCAGCAGCGTATCACAGGGGGGCGATGAGCAGTTCTTC
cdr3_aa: CASSVSQGGDEQFF

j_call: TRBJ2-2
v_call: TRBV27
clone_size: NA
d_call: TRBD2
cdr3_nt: TGTGCCAGCAGCTTCGGACTAGCGAACACCGGGGAGCTGTTTTTT
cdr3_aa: CASSFGLANTGELFF

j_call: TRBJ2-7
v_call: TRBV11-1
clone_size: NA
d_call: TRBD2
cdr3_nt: TGTGCCAGCAGCTTAAGTAGAAGCGGGAGCTCCTACGAGCAGTACTTC
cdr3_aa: CASSLSRSGSSYEQYF

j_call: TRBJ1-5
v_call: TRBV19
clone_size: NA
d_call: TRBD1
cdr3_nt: TGTGCCAGTAGTCTGGCGGCAGGGGGTGACAATCAGCCCCAGCATTTT
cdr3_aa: CASSLAAGGDNQPQHF

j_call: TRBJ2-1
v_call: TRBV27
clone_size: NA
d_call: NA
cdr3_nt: TGTGCCAGCAGTTTAAGCCAGGACTACAATGAGCAGTTCTTC
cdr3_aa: CASSLSQDYNEQFF

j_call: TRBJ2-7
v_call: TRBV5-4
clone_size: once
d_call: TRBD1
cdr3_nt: TGTGCCAGCAGCCCAGGGGGCAGCGAGCAGTACTTC
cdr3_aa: CASSPGGSEQYF

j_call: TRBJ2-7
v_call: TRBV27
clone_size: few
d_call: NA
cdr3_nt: TGTGCCAGCAGTTTATCGTGGCCGGGCGGGGAAACCTACGAGCAGTACTTC
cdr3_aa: CASSLSWPGGETYEQYF

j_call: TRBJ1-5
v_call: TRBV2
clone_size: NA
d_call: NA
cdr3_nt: TGTGCCAGCAGTGAGAATCCTTTTACAGAATATAGCAATCAGCCCCAGCATTTT
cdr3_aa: CASSENPFTEYSNQPQHF

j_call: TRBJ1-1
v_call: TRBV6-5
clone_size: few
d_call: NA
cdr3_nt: TGTGCCAGCAGTTACGCAGGGGACACTGAAGCTTTCTTT
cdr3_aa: CASSYAGDTEAFF

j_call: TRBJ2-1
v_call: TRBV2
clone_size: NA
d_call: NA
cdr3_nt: TGTGCCCATTCTCCCGTTACCCCCGTCGGCTCCTACAATGAGCAGTTCTTC
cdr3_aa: CAHSPVTPVGSYNEQFF

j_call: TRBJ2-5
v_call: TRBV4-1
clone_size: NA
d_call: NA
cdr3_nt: TGCGCCAGCAGCCCTCTTTGGGGGAGGAGGGAGACCCAGTACTTC
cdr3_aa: CASSPLWGRRETQYF